Below are 25 T cell receptor beta chains sequenced from a single sample in a study of PD-1 blockade in classical Hodgkin lymphoma. Every patient was affected by relapse after autologous stem cell transplantation, while exposure to brentuximab vedotin was not uniform. Sequenced by immunoSEQ multiplex PCR; TCRdb stores in-frame clones only, minus some. The sample holds some 14,000 clones, about 73% seen once. The sample in question was peripheral blood mononuclear cells (PBMCs), obtained before the second cycle of nivolumab. These receptors were taken from a human donor with classical Hodgkin lymphoma.

V is TRBV5-1 and J is TRBJ1-1; maybe TRBD1 (6 bases). V shed 4 bases and J shed 1 base, with 14 bases lying between them. The CDR3 has 15 residues. The germline gives CDR1 SGHRS, CDR2 YFSETQ. In DNA form, the CDR3 reads TGCGCCAGCAGCATACAGGGTGGCAGGAACACTGAAGCTTTCTTT. It is translated as CASSIQGGRNTEAFF.

Details on this clone: This may be a read error, as it is one base from a much larger clone. The chain is built from TRBV29-1 and TRBJ1-2; D call uncertain. V was trimmed by 0 bases and J by 0 bases, leaving 14 bases between them. This CDR3 is built from 16 residues. In germline, CDR1 is SQVTM, CDR2 ANQGSEA. The CDR3 loop is CSVEDRGERANYGYTF. In nucleotides, the CDR3 is TGCAGCGTTGAAGATCGTGGGGAGAGGGCTAACTATGGCTACACCTTC.

The V call is TRBV2, the J call TRBJ1-5; the match to TRBD1 covers 9 bases. The CDR3 consists of 18 residues. Germline assignment: CDR1 SNHLY and CDR2 FYNNEI. V shed 9 bases and J 3 bases; nucleotides not matched to a gene: 18. CDR3 sequence reads: CARKQGEGYRGLNQPQHF. The CDR3 nucleotides are TGTGCCAGAAAGCAGGGAGAGGGCTACAGGGGGCTCAATCAGCCCCAGCATTTT.

This clone was counted once. In nucleotides, the CDR3 is TGTGCCAGCAGCTTACGGGGTTCAGATACGCAGTATTTT. Protein product: CASSLRGSDTQYF. The V and J genes are TRBV11-2 and TRBJ2-3, with D perhaps TRBD2 (5 bases). This CDR3 spans 13 amino acids. Trimming took 2 bases from V and 4 from J, leaving 7 bases between them. Germline V gene sequence: CDR1 SGHAT, CDR2 FQNNGV.

As DNA, the CDR3 is TGTGCCACCAGCAGGCTACCAAAGGGTCTTCACAATCAGCCCCAGCATTTT. It encodes CATSRLPKGLHNQPQHF. The rearrangement links TRBV15 to TRBJ1-5; D unresolved. Trimming stripped 3 bases from V and 3 bases from J, with 18 bases between. The CDR3 consists of 17 residues. Germline CDR1 reads LNHNV; CDR2 reads YYDKDF (reference sequence). The full variable domain, its missing parts supplied by reference TRBV15 and TRBJ1-5, is DAMVIQNPRYQVTQFGKPVTLSCSQTLNHNVMYWYQQKSSQAPKLLFHYYDKDFNNEADTPDNFQSRRPNTSFCFLDIRSPGLGDTAMYLCATSRLPKGLHNQPQHFGDGTRLSIL.

The CDR3, as DNA: TGTGCCAGCTCATCCGCCTGGGTAGGGACCCAGTACTTC. This gives the protein CASSSAWVGTQYF. This chain links TRBV18 with TRBJ2-5; no clear D. CDR1 is KGHSH, CDR2 LQKENI, per germline. This CDR3 spans 13 amino acids. V lost 5 bases, J lost 7 bases, and 14 bases lay in between. Complete variable domain (other parts from reference TRBV18 and TRBJ2-5): NAGVMQNPRHLVRRRGQEARLRCSPMKGHSHVYWYRQLPEEGLKFMVYLQKENIIDESGMPKERFSAEFPKEGPSILRIQQVVRGDSAAYFCASSSAWVGTQYFGPGTRLLVL.

The genes are TRBV19 and TRBJ2-5, with 7 bases lining up with TRBD1. The junction had 6 bases not matched to a gene; V was cut back by 4 bases and J by 13 bases. This CDR3 comprises 11 residues. Germline V CDR1 and CDR2: LNHDA, SQIVND (reference sequence). The CDR3 is CASSTTGQRYF. The CDR3 DNA reads TGTGCCAGTAGTACGACGGGACAGCGGTACTTC.

V gene TRBV28 combines with J gene TRBJ1-5; 7 positions agree with TRBD1. J was trimmed by 1 base and V by 5 bases; bases with no gene match: 5. Germline CDR1 MDHEN, CDR2 SYDVKM. This CDR3 region has 15 residues. The CDR3 is CASSSDRVSNQPQHF. DNA for the CDR3: TGTGCCAGCAGTAGCGACAGGGTCAGCAATCAGCCCCAGCATTTT.

The chain recombines TRBV27 with TRBJ2-7, with 7 bases identical to TRBD2. The J segment lost 4 bases and the V segment lost 6 bases, leaving 6 bases of the junction unmatched. The germline gives CDR1 MNHEY, CDR2 SMNVEV (reference sequence). This CDR3 has 13 amino acids. The CDR3 here is CASRSSGGYEQYF. Written as DNA, the CDR3 is TGTGCCAGCAGGAGCTCCGGGGGGTACGAGCAGTACTTC.

J is TRBJ1-5 and V is TRBV2; weak D call: TRBD1 (5 bases). The CDR3 covers 14 residues. Germline assignment: CDR1 SNHLY and CDR2 FYNNEI. V was trimmed by 3 bases and J by 3 bases, leaving 9 bases between them. The CDR3 region is CASSEGQVNQPQHF. The CDR3 DNA reads as TGTGCCAGCAGTGAGGGGCAGGTCAATCAGCCCCAGCATTTT.

Concerning this clone itself: Other DNA sequences in this sample translate to the same CDR3. The rearrangement uses TRBV6-5 and TRBJ1-4; no definite D call. The germline V gene encodes CDR1 MNHEY and CDR2 SVGAGI. Trimming shortened V by 0 bases and J by 7 bases, and 6 bases separated the two germline ends. This CDR3 is built from 13 residues. CDR3 sequence reads: CASSYSGSEKLFF. The DNA of the CDR3 is TGTGCCAGCAGTTACTCTGGGAGTGAAAAACTGTTTTTT.

This clone was found once. The rearrangement joins TRBV7-2 to TRBJ2-3; TRBD1 matches 7 bases. Per germline, CDR1 SGHTA and CDR2 FQGNSA. J was trimmed by 4 bases and V by 5 bases; bases with no gene match: 6. The CDR3 length is 14 residues. CDR3 sequence: CASSPDRASDTQYF. The CDR3 bases are TGTGCCAGCAGCCCCGACAGGGCATCAGATACGCAGTATTTT.

This chain links TRBV10-3 with TRBJ1-2; D remains unclear. Trimming shortened V by 2 bases and J by 4 bases, and 5 bases separated the two germline ends. The germline gives CDR1 ENHRY, CDR2 SYGVKD. The CDR3 loop spans 12 amino acids. Here the CDR3 DNA reads TGTGCCATCAGTGAGACGCTCTATGGCTACACCTTC. This encodes CAISETLYGYTF.

V and J are TRBV11-2 and TRBJ2-5; D possibly uses TRBD1 or TRBD2 (5 bases each). The CDR3 has 13 amino acids. Trimming stripped 4 bases from V and 2 bases from J, with 8 bases between. Germline CDR1 reads SGHAT; CDR2 reads FQNNGV. For the CDR3, the DNA is TGTGCCAGCAGCTCCGGGGCTCAAGAGACCCAGTACTTC. Translated, it gives CASSSGAQETQYF.

The CDR3 region is CASTGSSYEQYF. The CDR3 bases are TGTGCCAGCACGGGCAGCTCCTACGAGCAGTACTTC. J is TRBJ2-7 and V is TRBV6-5; no firm D call. Trimming took off 7 bases at V and 0 bases at J, with 7 bases between the two ends. CDR1 is MNHEY and CDR2 is SVGAGI in the germline V gene. The CDR3 sequence is 12 residues long.

This chain links TRBV28 with TRBJ2-3; D is undetermined. Germline V gene data show CDR1 as MDHEN and CDR2 as SYDVKM. Deletions cut 6 bases from V and 0 bases from J, with 7 bases between. The length of the CDR3 is 13 residues. The CDR3 protein is CASRLRSTDTQYF. As DNA, the CDR3 is TGTGCCAGCAGACTCCGAAGCACAGATACGCAGTATTTT. Together with reference TRBV28 and TRBJ2-3, the CDR3 gives the full variable domain: DVKVTQSSRYLVKRTGEKVFLECVQDMDHENMFWYRQDPGLGLRLIYFSYDVKMKEKGDIPEGYSVSREKKERFSLILESASTNQTSMYLCASRLRSTDTQYFGPGTRLTVL.

V usage is TRBV5-1 and J usage is TRBJ2-7; TRBD1 matches 8 bases. Unmatched junction bases numbered 4, after V lost 3 bases and J lost 2 bases. CDR3 size: 14 residues. Germline V gene sequence: CDR1 SGHRS, CDR2 YFSETQ. The CDR3 reads CASSYTGGTYEQYF. The DNA for the CDR3 is TGCGCCAGCAGCTACACAGGGGGGACCTACGAGCAGTACTTC.

V gene TRBV28 combines with J gene TRBJ1-2; D uncertain. Trimming pared 1 base from V and 4 bases from J, leaving 16 bases between. Germline V gene sequence: CDR1 MDHEN, CDR2 SYDVKM. The CDR3 totals 16 residues. The CDR3 loop is CASSLSGPTVGYGYTF. CDR3 nucleotide sequence: TGTGCCAGCAGTTTATCCGGACCAACGGTTGGCTATGGCTACACCTTC.

This clone has more than one count but fewer than ten. V and J are TRBV28 and TRBJ1-3; no definite D call. Germline lookup yields CDR1 MDHEN and CDR2 SYDVKM. Trimming took 7 bases from V and 0 from J, leaving 19 bases between them. The CDR3 has 17 amino acids. For the CDR3, the DNA is TGTGCCAGCAAAGAGTCCCGAGGAAAAAGCTCTGGAAACACCATATATTTT. Translation: CASKESRGKSSGNTIYF.

This clone was seen once. The chain combines TRBV18 with TRBJ2-3; D is perhaps TRBD1 (6 bases). Germline loops: CDR1 KGHSH, CDR2 LQKENI. There are 16 residues in the CDR3. Between the trimmed V and J ends, which lost 4 bases and 0 bases, there was a span of 14 bases. The CDR3 DNA is TGTGCCAGCTCACTACGGACAGCCATTAGCACAGATACGCAGTATTTT. Translated: CASSLRTAISTDTQYF.

In this sample, this clone turned up a few times. The chain has TRBV7-2 and TRBJ1-6; D gene uncertain. The CDR3 extends over 14 amino acids. Germline lookup yields CDR1 SGHTA and CDR2 FQGNSA. The ends were cut back, 3 bases at V and 9 bases at J, with 12 bases in the middle. The CDR3 DNA follows: TGTGCCAGCAGCTTGTGGGCAGGACCTTCACCCCTCCACTTT. Translating it yields CASSLWAGPSPLHF.

The gene calls are TRBV7-9 and TRBJ1-1, with D unclear. The germline CDR1 and CDR2 sequences are SEHNR and FQNEAQ (reference sequence). Trimming stripped 1 base from V and 12 bases from J, with 15 bases between. CDR3 length: 13 residues. As DNA, the CDR3 is TGTGCCAGCAGCTTAGTAAACCGACGGGTTTCTTTCTTT. It specifies CASSLVNRRVSFF. The variable domain in full, with the rest retrieved from reference TRBV7-9 and TRBJ1-1, is DTGVSQNPRHKITKRGQNVTFRCDPISEHNRLYWYRQTLGQGPEFLTYFQNEAQLEKSRLLSDRFSAERPKGSFSTLEIQRTEQGDSAMYLCASSLVNRRVSFFGQGTRLTVV.

The CDR3 is CASSRQANTEAFF. DNA for the CDR3: TGTGCCAGCTCCCGACAAGCAAACACTGAAGCTTTCTTT. This chain connects TRBV18 to TRBJ1-1; no reliable D call. Trimming cost V 6 bases and J 2 bases, with 10 bases left between them. The CDR3 runs 13 residues. Germline loops: CDR1 KGHSH, CDR2 LQKENI.

There are a few counts of this clone. J is TRBJ2-4 and V is TRBV27; D is perhaps TRBD1 or TRBD2 (5 bases each). V lost 6 bases and J 0 bases, leaving 12 bases between the germline ends. Germline CDR1 is MNHEY and CDR2 is SMNVEV (reference sequence). The CDR3 extends over 15 amino acids. The CDR3 protein is CASRKGDGAKNIQYF. The CDR3 nucleotides are TGTGCCAGCAGAAAAGGGGACGGAGCCAAAAACATTCAGTACTTC.

CDR3 DNA: TGTGCCAGCAGCTCCCGGGACAGGGGATGGGATGAAAAACTGTTTTTT. Its translation is CASSSRDRGWDEKLFF. The chain joins TRBV11-2 to TRBJ1-4; TRBD1 matches at 10 bases. This CDR3 spans 16 amino acids. V dropped 4 bases and J dropped 6; count of bases not matched to a gene: 8. Looked up from germline, CDR1 is SGHAT and CDR2 is FQNNGV.